These T cell receptor beta chains were read from a single sample in a study of cytomegalovirus exposure and HLA in healthy donors. Profiled with immunoSEQ multiplex PCR; TCRdb holds only in-frame clones, not every one. The table lists around 49,000 clones, 80% of them singletons. Sample: PBMCs. The receptors stem from a man aged 25 to 40 in good health and CMV-seropositive. CDR3s include the opening cysteine and the closing phenylalanine or tryptophan. A D gene is named only where the DNA matches it firmly. Not every row has a clone size; where given, it reads once, few, many or a size class.

TRBV5-6,TRBD2,TRBJ2-3,NA,TGTGCCAGCAGCTTTCGGGCTAGCGGGGGGAATACGCAGTATTTT,CASSFRASGGNTQYF
TRBV10-2,NA,TRBJ2-7,once,TGCGCCAGCAGTGATACACATTACGAGCAGTACTTC,CASSDTHYEQYF
TRBV10-1,TRBD1,TRBJ2-5,NA,TGCGCCAGCAGTGACAGGGGGCAAGAGACCCAGTACTTC,CASSDRGQETQYF
TRBV6-5,NA,TRBJ1-1,NA,TGTGCCAGTAGCCGAGGGGGGGGCACTGAAGCTTTCTTT,CASSRGGGTEAFF
TRBV5-1,NA,TRBJ2-3,NA,TGCGCCAGCAGAAGACTAGGGGGCACAGATACGCAGTATTTT,CASRRLGGTDTQYF
TRBV25-1,NA,TRBJ1-6,NA,TGTGCCAGCAGTGACGGGGGCTCCTATAATTCACCCCTCCACTTT,CASSDGGSYNSPLHF
TRBV5-1,TRBD1,TRBJ2-7,NA,TGCGCCAGCAGCCTACTGGGACAGAACTCCTACGAGCAGTACTTC,CASSLLGQNSYEQYF
TRBV18,TRBD1,TRBJ1-1,NA,TGTGCCAGCTCACCAGGACGAACAGGGGACACTGAAGCTTTCTTT,CASSPGRTGDTEAFF
TRBV18,NA,TRBJ1-5,NA,TGTGCCAGCTCACCTGGCTCAGGGTCCCAAAATCAGCCCCAGCATTTT,CASSPGSGSQNQPQHF
TRBV11-2,NA,TRBJ2-7,NA,TGTGCCAGCAGCTTAGACTACCGGAGCTCCTACGAGCAGTACTTC,CASSLDYRSSYEQYF
TRBV18,NA,TRBJ2-7,NA,TGTGCCAGCTCACGGGGGCAGTCCTACGAGCAGTACTTC,CASSRGQSYEQYF
TRBV7-2,NA,TRBJ1-5,once,TGTGCCAGCAGCTTAGCGTTACGGCAGGCTCAGCCCCAGCATTTT,CASSLALRQAQPQHF
TRBV28,TRBD1,TRBJ1-5,NA,TGTGCCAGCAGTTTACAGGGGGCAAGCAATCAGCCCCAGCATTTT,CASSLQGASNQPQHF
TRBV5-1,NA,TRBJ2-2,once,TGCGCCAGCAGCTTGGAGGACGGGAACGCCGGGGAGCTGTTTTTT,CASSLEDGNAGELFF
TRBV2,NA,TRBJ1-1,once,TGTGCCAGCCTAAGGACAGCTCGTAGGAGTGAAGCTTTCTTT,CASLRTARRSEAFF
TRBV30,NA,TRBJ1-6,once,TGTGCCTGGAGAATCGATTCACCCCTCCACTTT,CAWRIDSPLHF
TRBV29-1,TRBD1,TRBJ2-5,NA,TGCAGCGTTGTACAGGGGGCAGGGGAGACCCAGTACTTC,CSVVQGAGETQYF
TRBV2,NA,TRBJ1-4,NA,TGTGCCAGTGGGCAGTTTAATGAAAAACTGTTTTTT,CASGQFNEKLFF
TRBV18,NA,TRBJ1-6,once,TGTGCCAGCTCCATCGATAGGGGTAAAAATTCACCCCTCCACTTT,CASSIDRGKNSPLHF
TRBV19,NA,TRBJ1-3,few,TGTGCCAGTAGTATAGTCCGTGGGGCTGGAGACACCATATATTTT,CASSIVRGAGDTIYF